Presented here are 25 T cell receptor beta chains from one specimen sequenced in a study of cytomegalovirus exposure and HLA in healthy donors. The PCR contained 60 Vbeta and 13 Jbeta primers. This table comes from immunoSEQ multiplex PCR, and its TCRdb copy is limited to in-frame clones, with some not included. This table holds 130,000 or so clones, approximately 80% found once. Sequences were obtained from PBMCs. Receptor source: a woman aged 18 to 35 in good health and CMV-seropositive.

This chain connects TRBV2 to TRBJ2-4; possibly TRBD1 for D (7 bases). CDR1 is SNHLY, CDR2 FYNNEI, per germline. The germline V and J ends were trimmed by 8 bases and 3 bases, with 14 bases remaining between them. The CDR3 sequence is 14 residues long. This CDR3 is CASANQGGKNIQYF. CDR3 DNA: TGTGCCAGCGCCAACCAGGGGGGCAAAAACATTCAGTACTTC.

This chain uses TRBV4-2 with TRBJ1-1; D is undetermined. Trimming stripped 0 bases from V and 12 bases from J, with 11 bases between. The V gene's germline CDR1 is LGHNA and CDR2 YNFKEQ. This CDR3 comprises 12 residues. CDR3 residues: CASSQEGSESFF. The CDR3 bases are TGTGCCAGCAGCCAAGAAGGGAGTGAGTCTTTCTTT.

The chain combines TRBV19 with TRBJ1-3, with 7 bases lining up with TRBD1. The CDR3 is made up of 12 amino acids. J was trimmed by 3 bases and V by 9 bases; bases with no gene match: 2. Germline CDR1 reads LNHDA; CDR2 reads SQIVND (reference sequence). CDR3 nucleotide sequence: TGTGCCAGGACAGGGTTTGGAAACACCATATATTTT. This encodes CARTGFGNTIYF.

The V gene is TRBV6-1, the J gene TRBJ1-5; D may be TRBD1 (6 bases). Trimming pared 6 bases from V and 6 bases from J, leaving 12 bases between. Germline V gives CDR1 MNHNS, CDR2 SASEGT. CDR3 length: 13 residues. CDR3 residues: CASSQDRGQPQHF. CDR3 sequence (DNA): TGTGCCAGCAGCCAGGACAGAGGTCAGCCCCAGCATTTT.

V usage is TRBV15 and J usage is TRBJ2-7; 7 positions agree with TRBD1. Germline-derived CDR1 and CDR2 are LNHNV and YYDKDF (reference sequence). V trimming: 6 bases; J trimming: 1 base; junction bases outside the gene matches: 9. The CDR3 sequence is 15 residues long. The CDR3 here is CATRLDREFSYEQYF. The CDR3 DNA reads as TGTGCCACCAGGCTAGACAGGGAGTTTTCCTACGAGCAGTACTTC.

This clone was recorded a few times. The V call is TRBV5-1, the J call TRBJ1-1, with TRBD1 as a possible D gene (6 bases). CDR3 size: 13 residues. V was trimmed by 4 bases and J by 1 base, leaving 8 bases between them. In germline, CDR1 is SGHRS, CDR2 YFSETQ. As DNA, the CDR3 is TGCGCCAGCAGCACGGGACAGAACACTGAAGCTTTCTTT. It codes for CASSTGQNTEAFF.

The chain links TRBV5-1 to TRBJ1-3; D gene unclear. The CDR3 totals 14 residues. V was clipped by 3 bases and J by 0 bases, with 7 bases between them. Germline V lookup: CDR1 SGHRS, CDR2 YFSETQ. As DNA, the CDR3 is TGCGCCAGCAGCTCGGCGGGCTCTGGAAACACCATATATTTT. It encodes CASSSAGSGNTIYF. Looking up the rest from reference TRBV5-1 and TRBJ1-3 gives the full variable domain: KAGVTQTPRYLIKTRGQQVTLSCSPISGHRSVSWYQQTPGQGLQFLFEYFSETQRNKGNFPGRFSGRQFSNSRSEMNVSTLELGDSALYLCASSSAGSGNTIYFGEGSWLTVV.

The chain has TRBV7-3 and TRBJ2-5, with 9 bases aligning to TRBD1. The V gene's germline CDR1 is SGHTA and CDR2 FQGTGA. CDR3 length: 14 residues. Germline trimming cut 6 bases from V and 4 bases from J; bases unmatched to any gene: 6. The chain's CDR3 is CASSKQGAGETQYF. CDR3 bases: TGTGCCAGCAGTAAACAGGGGGCGGGAGAGACCCAGTACTTC.

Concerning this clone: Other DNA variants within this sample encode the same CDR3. Here the CDR3 reads CASNPGTSTDTQYF. CDR3 bases: TGTGCCAGCAACCCGGGAACTAGCACAGATACGCAGTATTTT. This chain connects TRBV2 to TRBJ2-3; D might be TRBD2 (5 bases). Trimming cost V 7 bases and J 0 bases, with 11 bases left between them. CDR3 length equals 14 residues. Germline V gives CDR1 SNHLY, CDR2 FYNNEI.

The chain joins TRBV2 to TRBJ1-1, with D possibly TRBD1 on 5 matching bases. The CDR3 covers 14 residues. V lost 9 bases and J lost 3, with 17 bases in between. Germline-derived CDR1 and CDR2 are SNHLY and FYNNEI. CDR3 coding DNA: TGTGCCAGACTTATACAGGCCAAGGACACTGAAGCTTTCTTT. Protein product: CARLIQAKDTEAFF.

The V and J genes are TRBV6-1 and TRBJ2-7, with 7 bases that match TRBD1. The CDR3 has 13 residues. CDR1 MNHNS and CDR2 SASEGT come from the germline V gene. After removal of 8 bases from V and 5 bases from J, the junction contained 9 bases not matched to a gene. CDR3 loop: CASAAQGKDEQYF. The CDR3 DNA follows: TGTGCCAGCGCAGCACAGGGGAAGGACGAGCAGTACTTC.

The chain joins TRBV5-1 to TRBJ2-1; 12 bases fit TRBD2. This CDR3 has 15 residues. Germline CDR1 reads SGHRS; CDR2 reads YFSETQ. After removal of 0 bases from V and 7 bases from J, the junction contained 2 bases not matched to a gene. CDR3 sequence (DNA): TGCGCCAGCAGCTTGGGACTAGCGGGGGTAAATGAGCAGTTCTTC. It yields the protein CASSLGLAGVNEQFF.

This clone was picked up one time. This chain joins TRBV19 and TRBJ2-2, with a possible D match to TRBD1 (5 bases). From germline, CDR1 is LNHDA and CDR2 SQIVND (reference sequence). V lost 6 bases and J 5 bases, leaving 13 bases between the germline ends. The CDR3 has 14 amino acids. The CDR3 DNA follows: TGTGCCAGTAGGGACAAGGCTCGGACCGGGGAGCTGTTTTTT. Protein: CASRDKARTGELFF. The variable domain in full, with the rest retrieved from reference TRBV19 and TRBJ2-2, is DGGITQSPKYLFRKEGQNVTLSCEQNLNHDAMYWYRQDPGQGLRLIYYSQIVNDFQKGDIAEGYSVSREKKESFPLTVTSAQKNPTAFYLCASRDKARTGELFFGEGSRLTVL.

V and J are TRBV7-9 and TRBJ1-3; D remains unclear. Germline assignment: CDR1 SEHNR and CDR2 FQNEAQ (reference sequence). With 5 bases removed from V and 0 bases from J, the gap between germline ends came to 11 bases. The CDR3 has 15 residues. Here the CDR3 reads CASSHLQSSGNTIYF. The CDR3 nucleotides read TGTGCCAGCAGCCACTTACAGAGCTCTGGAAACACCATATATTTT.

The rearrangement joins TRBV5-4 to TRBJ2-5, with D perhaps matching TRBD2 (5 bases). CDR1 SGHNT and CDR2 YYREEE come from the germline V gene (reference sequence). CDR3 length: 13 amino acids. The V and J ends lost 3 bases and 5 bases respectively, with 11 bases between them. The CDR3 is CASSSGSGETQYF. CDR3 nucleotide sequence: TGTGCCAGCAGCTCGGGGTCGGGGGAGACCCAGTACTTC.

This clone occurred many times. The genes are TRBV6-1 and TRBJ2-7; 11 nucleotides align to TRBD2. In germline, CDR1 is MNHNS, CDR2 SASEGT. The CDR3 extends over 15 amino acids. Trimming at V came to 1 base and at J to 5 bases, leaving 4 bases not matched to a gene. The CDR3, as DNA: TGTGCCAGCAGTGAAGGTAGCGGGGGGGCCCACGAGCAGTACTTC. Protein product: CASSEGSGGAHEQYF.

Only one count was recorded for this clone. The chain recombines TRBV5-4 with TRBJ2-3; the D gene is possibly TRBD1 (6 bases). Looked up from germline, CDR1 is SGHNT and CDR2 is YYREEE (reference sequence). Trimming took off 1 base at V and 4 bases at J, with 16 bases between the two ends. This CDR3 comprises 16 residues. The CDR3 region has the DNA TGTGCCAGCAGCTTGCCGCAGGGGTATGCGGCAGATACGCAGTATTTT. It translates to CASSLPQGYAADTQYF.

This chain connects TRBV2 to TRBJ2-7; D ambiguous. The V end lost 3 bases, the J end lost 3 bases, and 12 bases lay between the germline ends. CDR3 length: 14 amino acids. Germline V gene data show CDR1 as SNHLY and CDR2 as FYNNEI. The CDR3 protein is CASSENRPSYEQYF. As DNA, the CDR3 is TGTGCCAGCAGTGAGAACAGACCAAGCTACGAGCAGTACTTC.

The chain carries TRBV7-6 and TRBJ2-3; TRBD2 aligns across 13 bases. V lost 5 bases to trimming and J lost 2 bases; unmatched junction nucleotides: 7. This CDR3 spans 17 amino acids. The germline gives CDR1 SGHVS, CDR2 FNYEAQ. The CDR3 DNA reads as TGTGCCAGCAGCGATTCGACTAGCGGGGGGACCACAGATACGCAGTATTTT. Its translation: CASSDSTSGGTTDTQYF. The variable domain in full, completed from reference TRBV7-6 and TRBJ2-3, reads GAGVSQSPRYKVTKRGQDVALRCDPISGHVSLYWYRQALGQGPEFLTYFNYEAQQDKSGLPNDRFSAERPEGSISTLTIQRTEQRDSAMYRCASSDSTSGGTTDTQYFGPGTRLTVL.

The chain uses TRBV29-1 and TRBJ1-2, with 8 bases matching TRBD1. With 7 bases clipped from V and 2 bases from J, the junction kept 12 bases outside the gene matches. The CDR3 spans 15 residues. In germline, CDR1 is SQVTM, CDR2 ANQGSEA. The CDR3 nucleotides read TGCAGCGCGAAGACTGGACAGGGCGCGAACTATGGCTACACCTTC. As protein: CSAKTGQGANYGYTF.

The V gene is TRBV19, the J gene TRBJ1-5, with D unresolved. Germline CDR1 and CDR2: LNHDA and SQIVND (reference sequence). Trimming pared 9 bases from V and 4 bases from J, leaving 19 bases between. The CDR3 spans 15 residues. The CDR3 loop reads CASLGSYMVNQPQHF. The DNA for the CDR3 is TGTGCCAGCTTGGGGAGTTATATGGTTAATCAGCCCCAGCATTTT.

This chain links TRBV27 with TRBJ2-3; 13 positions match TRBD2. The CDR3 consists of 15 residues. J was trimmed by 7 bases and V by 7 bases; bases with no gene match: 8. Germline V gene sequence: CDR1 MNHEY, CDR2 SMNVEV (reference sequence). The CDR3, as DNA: TGTGCCAGCATCCCGTTGGGACTAGCGGGGAATACGCAGTATTTT. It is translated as CASIPLGLAGNTQYF.

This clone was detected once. This CDR3 is CASTLLAGGRYEQYF. DNA of the CDR3: TGTGCCAGCACTCTACTAGCGGGGGGGAGGTACGAGCAGTACTTC. The chain combines TRBV6-1 with TRBJ2-5; 13 bases align to TRBD2. The DNA end lines up better with TRBJ2-7; the J call may be wrong. This CDR3 region has 15 residues. Germline V lookup: CDR1 MNHNS, CDR2 SASEGT.

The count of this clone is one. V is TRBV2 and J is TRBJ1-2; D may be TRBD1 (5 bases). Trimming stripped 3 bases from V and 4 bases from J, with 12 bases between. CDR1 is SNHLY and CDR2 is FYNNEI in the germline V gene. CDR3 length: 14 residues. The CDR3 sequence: CASSDGGNIYGYTF. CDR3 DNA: TGTGCCAGCAGTGACGGGGGGAACATCTATGGCTACACCTTC.

The CDR3, as DNA: TGCGCCAGCAGCTCCGGGACAGGGAGCGGCAATGAGCAGTTCTTC. Its protein is CASSSGTGSGNEQFF. This chain links TRBV5-1 with TRBJ2-1, with TRBD1 matching over 9 bases. V gave up 3 bases and J gave up 6 bases; unmatched junction bases: 7. In germline, CDR1 is SGHRS, CDR2 YFSETQ. The CDR3 sequence is 15 residues long.